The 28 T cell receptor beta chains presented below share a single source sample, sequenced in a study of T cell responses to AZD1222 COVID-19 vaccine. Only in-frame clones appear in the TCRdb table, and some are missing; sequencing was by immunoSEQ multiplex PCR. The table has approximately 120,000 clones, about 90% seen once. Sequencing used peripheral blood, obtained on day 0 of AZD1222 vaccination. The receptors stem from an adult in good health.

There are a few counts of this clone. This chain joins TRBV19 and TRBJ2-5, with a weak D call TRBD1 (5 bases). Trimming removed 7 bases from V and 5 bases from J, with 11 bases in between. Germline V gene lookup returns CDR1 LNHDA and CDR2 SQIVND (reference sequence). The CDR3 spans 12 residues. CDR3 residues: CASNQGVETQYF. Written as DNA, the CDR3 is TGTGCCAGTAACCAGGGTGTGGAGACCCAGTACTTC. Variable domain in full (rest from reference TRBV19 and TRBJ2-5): DGGITQSPKYLFRKEGQNVTLSCEQNLNHDAMYWYRQDPGQGLRLIYYSQIVNDFQKGDIAEGYSVSREKKESFPLTVTSAQKNPTAFYLCASNQGVETQYFGPGTRLLVL.

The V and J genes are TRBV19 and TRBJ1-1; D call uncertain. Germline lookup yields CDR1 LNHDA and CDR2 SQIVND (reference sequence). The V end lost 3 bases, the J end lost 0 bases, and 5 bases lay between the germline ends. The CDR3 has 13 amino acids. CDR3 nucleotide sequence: TGTGCCAGTAGTATCGAAATGAACACTGAAGCTTTCTTT. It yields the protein CASSIEMNTEAFF.

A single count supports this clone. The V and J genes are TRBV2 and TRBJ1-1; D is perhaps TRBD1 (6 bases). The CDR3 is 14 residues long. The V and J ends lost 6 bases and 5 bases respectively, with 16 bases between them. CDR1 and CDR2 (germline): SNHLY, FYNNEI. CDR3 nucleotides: TGTGCCAGCAGGTCGGGGGGGGCGAAAACTGAAGCTTTCTTT. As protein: CASRSGGAKTEAFF.

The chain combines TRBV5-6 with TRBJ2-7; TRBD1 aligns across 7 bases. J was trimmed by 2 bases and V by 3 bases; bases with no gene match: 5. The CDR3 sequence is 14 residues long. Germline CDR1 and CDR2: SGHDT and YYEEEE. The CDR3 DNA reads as TGTGCCAGCAGCTATGGGGGACAGACCTACGAGCAGTACTTC. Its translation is CASSYGGQTYEQYF.

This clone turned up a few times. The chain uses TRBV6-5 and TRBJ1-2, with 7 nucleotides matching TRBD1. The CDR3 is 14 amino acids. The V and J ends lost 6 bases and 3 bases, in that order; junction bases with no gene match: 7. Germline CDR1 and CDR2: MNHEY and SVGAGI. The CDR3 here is CASRRGGAYYGYTF. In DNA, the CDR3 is TGTGCCAGCAGGAGAGGGGGCGCGTACTATGGCTACACCTTC.

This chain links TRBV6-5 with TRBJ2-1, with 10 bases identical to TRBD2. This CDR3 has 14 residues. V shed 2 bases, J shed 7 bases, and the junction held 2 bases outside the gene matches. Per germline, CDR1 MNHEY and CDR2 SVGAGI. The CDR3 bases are TGTGCCAGCAGTTACGGACTAGCGGCTAATGAGCAGTTCTTC. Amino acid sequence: CASSYGLAANEQFF.

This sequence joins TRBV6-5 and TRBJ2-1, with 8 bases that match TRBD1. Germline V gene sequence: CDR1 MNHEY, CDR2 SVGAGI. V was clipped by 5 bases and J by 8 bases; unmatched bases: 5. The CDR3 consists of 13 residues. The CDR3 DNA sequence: TGTGCCAGCAGTCGGACAGGGAACGATGAGCAGTTCTTC. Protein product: CASSRTGNDEQFF.

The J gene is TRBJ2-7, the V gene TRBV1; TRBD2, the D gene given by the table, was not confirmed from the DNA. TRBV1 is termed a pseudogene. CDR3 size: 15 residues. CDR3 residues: CTLNGGASGGYEQYF. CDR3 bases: TGCACCCTGAACGGAGGAGCTAGCGGGGGATACGAGCAGTACTTC.

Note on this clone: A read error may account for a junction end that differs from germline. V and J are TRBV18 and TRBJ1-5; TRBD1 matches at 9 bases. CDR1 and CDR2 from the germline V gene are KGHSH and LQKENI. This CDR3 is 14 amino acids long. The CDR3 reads CASSPQGAWQPQHF. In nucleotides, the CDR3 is TGTGCCAGCTCTCCACAGGGGGCATGGCAGCCCCAGCATTTT.

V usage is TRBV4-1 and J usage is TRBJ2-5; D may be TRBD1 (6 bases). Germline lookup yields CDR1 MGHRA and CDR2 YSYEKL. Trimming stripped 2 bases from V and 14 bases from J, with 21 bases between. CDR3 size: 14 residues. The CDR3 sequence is CASSQQSLQGIIYF. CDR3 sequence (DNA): TGCGCCAGCAGCCAACAAAGCCTACAGGGCATTATATACTTC.

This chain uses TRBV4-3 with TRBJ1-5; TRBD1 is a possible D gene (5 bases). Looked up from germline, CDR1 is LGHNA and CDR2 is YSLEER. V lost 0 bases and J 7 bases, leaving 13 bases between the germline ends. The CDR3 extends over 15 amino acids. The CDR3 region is CASSQDARGDQPQHF. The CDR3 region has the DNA TGCGCCAGCAGCCAAGATGCCCGGGGGGACCAGCCCCAGCATTTT.

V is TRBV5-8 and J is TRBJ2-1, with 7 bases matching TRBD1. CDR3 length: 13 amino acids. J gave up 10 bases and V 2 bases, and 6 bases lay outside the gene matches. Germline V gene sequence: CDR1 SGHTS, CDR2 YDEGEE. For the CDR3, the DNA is TGTGCCAGCAGCTTAAACAGGGACAGCGAGCAGTTCTTC. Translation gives CASSLNRDSEQFF.

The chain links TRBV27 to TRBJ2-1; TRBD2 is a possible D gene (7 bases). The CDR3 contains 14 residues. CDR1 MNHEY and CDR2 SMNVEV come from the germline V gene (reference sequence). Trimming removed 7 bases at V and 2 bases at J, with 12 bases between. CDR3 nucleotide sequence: TGTGCCAGCAACCGGGGGGCAACCTACAATGAGCAGTTCTTC. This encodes CASNRGATYNEQFF.

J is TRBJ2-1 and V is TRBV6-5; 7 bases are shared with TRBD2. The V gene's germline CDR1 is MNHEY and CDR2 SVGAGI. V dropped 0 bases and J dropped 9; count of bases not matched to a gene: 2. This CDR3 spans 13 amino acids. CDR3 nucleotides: TGTGCCAGCAGTTACTCGGCGGGAGTTGAGCAGTTCTTC. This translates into CASSYSAGVEQFF.

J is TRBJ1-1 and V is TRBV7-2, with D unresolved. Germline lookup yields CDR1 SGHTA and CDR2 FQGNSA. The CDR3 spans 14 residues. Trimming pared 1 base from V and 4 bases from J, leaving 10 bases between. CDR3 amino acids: CASSLVRAGTEAFF. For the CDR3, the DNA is TGTGCCAGCAGCTTAGTGAGGGCCGGCACTGAAGCTTTCTTT.

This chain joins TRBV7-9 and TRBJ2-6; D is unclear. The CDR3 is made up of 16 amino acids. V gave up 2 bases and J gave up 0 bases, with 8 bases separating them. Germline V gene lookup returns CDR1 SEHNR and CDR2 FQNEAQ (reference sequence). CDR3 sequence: CASSLTRSSGANVLTF. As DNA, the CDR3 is TGTGCCAGCAGCTTAACCAGAAGCTCTGGGGCCAACGTCCTGACTTTC.

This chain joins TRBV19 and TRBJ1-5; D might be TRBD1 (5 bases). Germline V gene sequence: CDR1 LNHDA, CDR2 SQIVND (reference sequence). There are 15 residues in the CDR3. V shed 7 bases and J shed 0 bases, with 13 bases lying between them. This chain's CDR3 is CASKWGAPSNQPQHF. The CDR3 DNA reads TGTGCCAGTAAATGGGGCGCTCCTAGCAATCAGCCCCAGCATTTT.

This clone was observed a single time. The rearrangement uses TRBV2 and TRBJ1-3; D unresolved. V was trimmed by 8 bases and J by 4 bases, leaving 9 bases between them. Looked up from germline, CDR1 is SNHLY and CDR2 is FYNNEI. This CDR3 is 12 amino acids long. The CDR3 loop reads CASREQGNTIYF. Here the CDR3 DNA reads TGTGCCAGCCGGGAGCAAGGAAACACCATATATTTT.

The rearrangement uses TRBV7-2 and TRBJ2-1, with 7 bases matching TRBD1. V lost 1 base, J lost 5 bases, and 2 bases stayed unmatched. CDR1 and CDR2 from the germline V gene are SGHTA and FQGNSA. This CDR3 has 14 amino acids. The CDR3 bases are TGTGCCAGCAGCTTAGTTACAGGGGACAATGAGCAGTTCTTC. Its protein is CASSLVTGDNEQFF.

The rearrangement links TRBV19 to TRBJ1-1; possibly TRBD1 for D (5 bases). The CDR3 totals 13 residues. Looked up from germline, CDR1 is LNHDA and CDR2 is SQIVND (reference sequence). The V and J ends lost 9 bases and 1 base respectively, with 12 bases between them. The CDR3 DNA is TGTGCCAGCGGTGACAGACCGAACACTGAAGCTTTCTTT. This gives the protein CASGDRPNTEAFF.

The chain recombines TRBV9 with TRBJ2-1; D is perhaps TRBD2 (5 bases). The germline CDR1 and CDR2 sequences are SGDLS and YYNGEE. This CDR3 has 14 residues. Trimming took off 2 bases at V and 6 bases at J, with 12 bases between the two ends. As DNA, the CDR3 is TGTGCCAGCAGCGTCCGGCGAGGGAGCAATGAGCAGTTCTTC. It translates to CASSVRRGSNEQFF.

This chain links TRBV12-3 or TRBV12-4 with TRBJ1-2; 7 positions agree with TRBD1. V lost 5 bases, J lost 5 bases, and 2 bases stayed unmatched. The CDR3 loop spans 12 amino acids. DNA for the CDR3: TGTGCCAGCAGTGAACAGGGGTATGGCTACACCTTC. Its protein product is CASSEQGYGYTF.

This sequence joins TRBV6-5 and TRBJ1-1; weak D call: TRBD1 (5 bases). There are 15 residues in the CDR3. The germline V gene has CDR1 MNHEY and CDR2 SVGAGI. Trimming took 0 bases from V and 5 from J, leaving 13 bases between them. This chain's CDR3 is CASSYSDGGGTEAFF. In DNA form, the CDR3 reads TGTGCCAGCAGTTACTCCGACGGGGGGGGTACTGAAGCTTTCTTT.

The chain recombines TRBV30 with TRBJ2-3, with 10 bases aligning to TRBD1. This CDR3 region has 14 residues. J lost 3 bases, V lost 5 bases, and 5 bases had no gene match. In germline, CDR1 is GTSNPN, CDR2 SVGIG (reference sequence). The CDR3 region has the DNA TGTGCCTGGGGAGACAGGGGGCTAACAGATACGCAGTATTTT. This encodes CAWGDRGLTDTQYF.

The CDR3 reads CASSQDAASGYNEQFF. DNA of the CDR3: TGTGCCAGCAGCCAAGATGCAGCTAGCGGCTACAATGAGCAGTTCTTC. The chain combines TRBV3-1 (or the pseudogene TRBV3-2) with TRBJ2-1; 7 nucleotides line up with TRBD2. CDR1 and CDR2 (germline): LGHDT, YNNKEL (reference sequence). After removal of 0 bases from V and 3 bases from J, the junction contained 5 bases not matched to a gene. The CDR3 covers 16 residues.

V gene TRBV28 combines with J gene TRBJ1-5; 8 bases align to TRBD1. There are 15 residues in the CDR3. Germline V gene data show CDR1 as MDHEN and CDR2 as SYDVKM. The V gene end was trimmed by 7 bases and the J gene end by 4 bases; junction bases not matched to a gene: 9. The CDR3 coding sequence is TGTGCCAGCACCCCCGGGACAGGCCTAAATCAGCCCCAGCATTTT. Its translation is CASTPGTGLNQPQHF. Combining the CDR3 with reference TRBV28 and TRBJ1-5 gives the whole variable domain DVKVTQSSRYLVKRTGEKVFLECVQDMDHENMFWYRQDPGLGLRLIYFSYDVKMKEKGDIPEGYSVSREKKERFSLILESASTNQTSMYLCASTPGTGLNQPQHFGDGTRLSIL.

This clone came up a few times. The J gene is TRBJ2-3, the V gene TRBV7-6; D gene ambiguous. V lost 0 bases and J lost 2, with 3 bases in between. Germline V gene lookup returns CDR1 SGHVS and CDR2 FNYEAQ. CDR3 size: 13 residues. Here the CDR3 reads CASSLANTDTQYF. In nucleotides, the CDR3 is TGTGCCAGCAGCTTAGCGAACACAGATACGCAGTATTTT.

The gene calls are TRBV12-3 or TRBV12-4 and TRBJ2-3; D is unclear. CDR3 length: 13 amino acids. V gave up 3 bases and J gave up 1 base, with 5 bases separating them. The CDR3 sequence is CASSFKGTDTQYF. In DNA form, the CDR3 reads TGTGCCAGCAGTTTTAAGGGCACAGATACGCAGTATTTT.